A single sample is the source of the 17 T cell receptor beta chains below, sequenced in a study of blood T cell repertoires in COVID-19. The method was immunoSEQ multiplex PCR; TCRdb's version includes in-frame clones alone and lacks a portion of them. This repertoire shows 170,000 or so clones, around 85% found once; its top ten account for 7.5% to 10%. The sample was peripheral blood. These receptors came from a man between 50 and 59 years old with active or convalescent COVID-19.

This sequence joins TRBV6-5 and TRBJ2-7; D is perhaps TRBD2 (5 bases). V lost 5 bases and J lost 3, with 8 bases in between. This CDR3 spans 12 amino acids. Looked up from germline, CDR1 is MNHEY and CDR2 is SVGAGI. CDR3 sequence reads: CASSRRGYEQYF. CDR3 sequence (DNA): TGTGCCAGCAGTCGTCGGGGCTACGAGCAGTACTTC.

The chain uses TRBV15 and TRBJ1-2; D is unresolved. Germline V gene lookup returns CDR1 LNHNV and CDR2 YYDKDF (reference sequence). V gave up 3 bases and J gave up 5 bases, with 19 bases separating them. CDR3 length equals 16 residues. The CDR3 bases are TGTGCCACCAGCAGGGATGACGGAGTATTGCTTTATGGCTACACCTTC. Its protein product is CATSRDDGVLLYGYTF.

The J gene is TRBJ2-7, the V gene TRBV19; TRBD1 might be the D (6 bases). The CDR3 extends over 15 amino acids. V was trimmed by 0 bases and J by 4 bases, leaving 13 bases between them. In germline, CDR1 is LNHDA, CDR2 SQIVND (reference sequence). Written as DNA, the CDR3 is TGTGCCAGTAGTATAGATAAGGCCAGGGGTTACGAGCAGTACTTC. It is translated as CASSIDKARGYEQYF.

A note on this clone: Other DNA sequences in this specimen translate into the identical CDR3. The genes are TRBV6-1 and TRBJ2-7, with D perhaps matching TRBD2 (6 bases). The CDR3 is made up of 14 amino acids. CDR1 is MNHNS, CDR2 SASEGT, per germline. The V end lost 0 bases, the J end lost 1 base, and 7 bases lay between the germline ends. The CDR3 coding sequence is TGTGCCAGCAGTGAAGCGGCGGGATCCTACGAGCAGTACTTC. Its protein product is CASSEAAGSYEQYF.

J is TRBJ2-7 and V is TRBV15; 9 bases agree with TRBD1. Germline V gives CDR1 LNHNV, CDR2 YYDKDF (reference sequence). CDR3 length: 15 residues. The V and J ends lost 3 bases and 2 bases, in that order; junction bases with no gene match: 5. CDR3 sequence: CATSRTGTGPYEQYF. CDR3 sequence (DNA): TGTGCCACCAGCAGGACCGGGACAGGGCCCTACGAGCAGTACTTC.

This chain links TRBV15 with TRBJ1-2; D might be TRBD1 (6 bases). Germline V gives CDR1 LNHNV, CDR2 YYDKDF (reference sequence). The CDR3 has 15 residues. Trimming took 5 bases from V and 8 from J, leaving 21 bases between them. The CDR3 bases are TGTGCCACCAGCGGAGGACTTGACAGGATAGGAGGCTACACCTTC. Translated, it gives CATSGGLDRIGGYTF.

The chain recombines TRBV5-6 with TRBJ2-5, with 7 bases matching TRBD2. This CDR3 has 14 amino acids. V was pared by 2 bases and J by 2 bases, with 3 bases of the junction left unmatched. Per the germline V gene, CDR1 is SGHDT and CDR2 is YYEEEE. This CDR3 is CASSLPGGQETQYF. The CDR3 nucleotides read TGTGCCAGCAGCTTACCGGGAGGTCAAGAGACCCAGTACTTC. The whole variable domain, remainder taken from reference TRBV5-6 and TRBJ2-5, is DAGVTQSPTHLIKTRGQQVTLRCSPKSGHDTVSWYQQALGQGPQFIFQYYEEEERQRGNFPDRFSGHQFPNYSSELNVNALLLGDSALYLCASSLPGGQETQYFGPGTRLLVL.

CDR3 nucleotides: TGTGCCAGCAGTTCTGACTGGCGCAGGGCCGGGGAGCTGTTTTTT. Translation: CASSSDWRRAGELFF. The rearrangement joins TRBV3-1 (or the pseudogene TRBV3-2) to TRBJ2-2; D is perhaps TRBD1 (5 bases). V was trimmed by 6 bases and J by 6 bases, leaving 17 bases between them. Germline CDR1 LGHDT, CDR2 YNNKEL (reference sequence). The CDR3 spans 15 residues.

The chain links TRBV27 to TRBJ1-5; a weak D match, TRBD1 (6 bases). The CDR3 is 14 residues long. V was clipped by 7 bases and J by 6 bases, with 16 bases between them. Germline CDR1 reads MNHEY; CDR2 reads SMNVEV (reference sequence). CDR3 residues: CASNSRKGGQPQHF. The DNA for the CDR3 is TGTGCCAGCAACTCCCGTAAAGGGGGTCAGCCCCAGCATTTT.

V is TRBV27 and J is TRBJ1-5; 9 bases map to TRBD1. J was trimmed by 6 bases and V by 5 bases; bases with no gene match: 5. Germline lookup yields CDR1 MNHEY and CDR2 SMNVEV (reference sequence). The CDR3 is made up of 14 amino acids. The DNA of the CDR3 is TGTGCCAGCAGTCGACAGGGGGGATTTCAGCCCCAGCATTTT. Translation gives CASSRQGGFQPQHF.

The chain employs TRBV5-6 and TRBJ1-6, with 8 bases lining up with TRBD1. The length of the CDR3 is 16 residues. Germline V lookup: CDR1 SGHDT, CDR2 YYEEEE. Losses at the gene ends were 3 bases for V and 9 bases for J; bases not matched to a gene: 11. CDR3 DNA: TGTGCCAGCAGCTCGCAGGGGGCGCCGCTTAGTTCACCCCTCCACTTT. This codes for CASSSQGAPLSSPLHF.

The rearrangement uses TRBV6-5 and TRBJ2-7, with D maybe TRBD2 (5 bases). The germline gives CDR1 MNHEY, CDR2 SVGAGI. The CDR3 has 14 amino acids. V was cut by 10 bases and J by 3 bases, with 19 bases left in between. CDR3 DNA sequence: TGTGCCACCGAAAGGAGGACGGGGAACTACGAGCAGTACTTC. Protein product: CATERRTGNYEQYF.

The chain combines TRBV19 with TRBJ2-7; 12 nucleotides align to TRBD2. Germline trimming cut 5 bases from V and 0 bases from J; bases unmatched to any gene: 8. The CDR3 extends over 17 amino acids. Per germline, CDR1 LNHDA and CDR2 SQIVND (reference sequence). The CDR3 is CASSSPSGGANSYEQYF. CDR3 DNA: TGTGCCAGTAGTTCCCCTAGCGGGGGGGCCAACTCCTACGAGCAGTACTTC.

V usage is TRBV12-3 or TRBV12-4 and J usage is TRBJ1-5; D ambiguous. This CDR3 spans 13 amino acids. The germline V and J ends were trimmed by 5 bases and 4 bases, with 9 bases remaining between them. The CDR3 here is CASSQASNQPQHF. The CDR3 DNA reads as TGTGCCAGCAGTCAGGCATCAAATCAGCCCCAGCATTTT.

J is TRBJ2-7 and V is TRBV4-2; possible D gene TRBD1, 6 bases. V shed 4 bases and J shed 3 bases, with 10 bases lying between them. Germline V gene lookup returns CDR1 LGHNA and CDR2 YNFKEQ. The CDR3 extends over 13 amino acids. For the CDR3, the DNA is TGTGCCAGCAGCCCCGACAGGATCTACGAGCAGTACTTC. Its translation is CASSPDRIYEQYF.

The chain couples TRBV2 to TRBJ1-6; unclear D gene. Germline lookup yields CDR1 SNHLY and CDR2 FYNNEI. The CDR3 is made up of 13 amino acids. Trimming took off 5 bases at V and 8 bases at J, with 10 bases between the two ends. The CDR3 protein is CASSTQRDSPLHF. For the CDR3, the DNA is TGTGCCAGCAGTACTCAGCGGGATTCACCCCTCCACTTT.

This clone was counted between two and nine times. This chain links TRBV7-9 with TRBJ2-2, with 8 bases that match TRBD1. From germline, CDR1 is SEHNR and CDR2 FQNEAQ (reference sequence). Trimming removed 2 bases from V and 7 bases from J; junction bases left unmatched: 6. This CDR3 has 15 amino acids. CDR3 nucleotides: TGTGCCAGCAGCTTATGGCAGGGGGCAATCGGGGAGCTGTTTTTT. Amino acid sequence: CASSLWQGAIGELFF. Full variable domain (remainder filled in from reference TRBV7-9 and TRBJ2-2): DTGVSQNPRHKITKRGQNVTFRCDPISEHNRLYWYRQTLGQGPEFLTYFQNEAQLEKSRLLSDRFSAERPKGSFSTLEIQRTEQGDSAMYLCASSLWQGAIGELFFGEGSRLTVL.